This T cell receptor (beta chain) comes out of a study of T cells in tuberculosis. Looking at the study overall: A South African cohort included IGRA-negative adolescents, latently infected IGRA-positive adolescents and adults with active tuberculosis.

Overall study findings and caveats: Classification accuracy was about 90% (AUROC 0.7 to 0.95) with the GMM-specific repertoire. Active tuberculosis cases were adults; controls were adolescents. Active tuberculosis TCR-alpha repertoires lay closer to GMM-specific TCRs than IGRA-negative controls, suggesting clonal expansion.

The CDR3 extends over 15 amino acids. V lost 0 bases to trimming and J lost 0 bases, with 9 bases between them. Sequencing used immunoSEQ multiplex PCR; TCRdb keeps in-frame clones, though not all of them. Among tens of thousands of clones listed, roughly 96% were seen once. On this clone itself: What it binds is not known.

Time point: new active TB diagnosis, blood taken before or within 7 days of starting treatment. The chain has TRBV6-7 and TRBJ2-7; D possibly corresponds to TRBD2 (6 bases). TRBV6-7 qualifies as an ORF whose function is uncertain. The specimen comprised PBMCs, sampled at tuberculosis diagnosis. The source is an adult with tuberculosis. CDR3 nucleotides: TGTGCCAGCAGTTACTCTTCGGGGGACTCCTACGAGCAGTACTTC. Its translation is CASSYSSGDSYEQYF.